A selection of T cell receptor beta chains follows, all from one sample in a study of beta chain features in type 1 diabetes. TCRdb keeps only in-frame clones here, not all; method: immunoSEQ multiplex PCR. The sample carries roughly 240,000 clones, 11% to 15% recorded once. The material sequenced was naive CD4+ T cells from blood. Receptors were obtained from a middle-aged woman in good health. Each CDR3 is given with its conserved first and last residue. A D gene is named only where the DNA matches it firmly. Expanded clones are given a class, and other clones once, few, many or no size at all.

D gene	J gene	CDR3 length	V gene	clone size	CDR3 protein	CDR3 DNA
.	TRBJ2-7	12	TRBV28	few	CASSLGPHEQYF	TGTGCCAGCAGTTTAGGGCCCCACGAGCAGTACTTC
.	TRBJ1-4	15	TRBV5-1	.	CASGPRGGSDEKLFF	TGCGCCAGCGGCCCTAGGGGGGGATCTGACGAAAAACTGTTTTTT
.	TRBJ1-1	18	TRBV7-9	.	CASSQITRDKSRAIEAFF	TGTGCCAGCAGCCAAATTACCCGGGATAAATCAAGGGCGATTGAAGCTTTCTTT
.	TRBJ2-5	14	TRBV7-2	.	CASSYSGGGETQYF	TGTGCCAGCAGTTACTCGGGGGGCGGGGAGACCCAGTACTTC
TRBD1	TRBJ2-1	14	TRBV7-9	.	CASSYKGGGNEQFF	TGTGCCAGCAGTTACAAAGGGGGCGGGAATGAGCAGTTCTTC
.	TRBJ2-3	14	TRBV19	few	CASSEGGGTDTQYF	TGTGCCAGTAGTGAAGGGGGGGGCACAGATACGCAGTATTTT
.	TRBJ2-1	16	TRBV7-2	few	CASSLISSFPYNEQFF	TGTGCCAGCAGCTTAATTTCGAGTTTTCCCTACAATGAGCAGTTCTTC
.	TRBJ1-5	13	TRBV5-6	few	CASSLAQESPQHF	TGTGCCAGCAGCTTGGCCCAGGAATCACCCCAGCATTTT
.	TRBJ2-2	16	TRBV25-1	few	CASREEGIWATGELFF	TGTGCCAGCAGAGAGGAGGGCATATGGGCCACCGGGGAGCTGTTTTTT
.	TRBJ2-6	14	TRBV19	.	CASIAVSGANVLTF	TGTGCCAGTATCGCAGTCTCTGGGGCCAACGTCCTGACTTTC
TRBD1	TRBJ1-2	13	TRBV6-5	few	CASSRTGGWGYTF	TGTGCCAGCAGCAGGACAGGAGGGTGGGGCTACACCTTC
.	TRBJ1-1	16	TRBV6-1	.	CASSVPRPTGNTEAFF	TGTGCCAGCAGTGTACCGAGACCGACAGGGAACACTGAAGCTTTCTTT
TRBD1	TRBJ1-2	15	TRBV7-9	.	CASSLNGLGGEGYTF	TGTGCCAGCAGCTTAAACGGCCTAGGGGGCGAGGGCTACACCTTC
.	TRBJ2-7	19	TRBV12-2	few	CASLRPRVRFGKSSYEQYF	TGTGCAAGTCTCCGCCCAAGGGTTAGATTCGGGAAAAGCTCCTACGAGCAGTACTTC
TRBD1	TRBJ1-2	16	TRBV7-9	.	CASSRWTGGWLYGYTF	TGTGCCAGCAGCCGCTGGACAGGGGGCTGGCTCTATGGCTACACCTTC
TRBD2	TRBJ2-7	13	TRBV6-5	.	CASTGAGGVEQYF	TGTGCCAGCACGGGGGCGGGGGGCGTCGAGCAGTACTTC
.	TRBJ1-1	16	TRBV6-5	few	CASSSMTFRGNTEAFF	TGTGCCAGCAGTTCCATGACCTTCAGGGGAAACACTGAAGCTTTCTTT
TRBD1	TRBJ2-3	14	TRBV18	few	CASSPGQGPDTQYF	TGTGCCAGCTCTCCGGGACAGGGACCAGATACGCAGTATTTT
.	TRBJ2-4	14	TRBV23-1	many	CASSQWAGVSIQYF	TGCGCCAGCAGTCAATGGGCAGGGGTGAGCATTCAGTACTTC
.	TRBJ1-2	12	TRBV19	.	CASSMWAYGYTF	TGTGCCAGTAGTATGTGGGCCTATGGCTACACCTTC
TRBD2	TRBJ2-1	14	TRBV5-5	few	CASKMGLVENEQFF	TGTGCCAGCAAAATGGGACTAGTCGAGAATGAGCAGTTCTTC
.	TRBJ2-5	16	TRBV6-5	few	CASSSTLGVFSETQYF	TGTGCCAGCAGTTCCACCCTGGGAGTTTTTTCGGAGACCCAGTACTTC
.	TRBJ1-1	12	TRBV29-1	few	CSVNEPGTEAFF	TGCAGCGTTAACGAACCGGGGACTGAAGCTTTCTTT
.	TRBJ1-5	16	TRBV7-6	few	CASSLGNGGGNQPQHF	TGTGCCAGCAGCTTAGGGAACGGGGGAGGCAATCAGCCCCAGCATTTT
TRBD1	TRBJ2-5	14	TRBV5-4	.	CASSVGQGQETQYF	TGTGCCAGCAGCGTGGGACAGGGGCAAGAGACCCAGTACTTC
TRBD2	TRBJ2-1	16	TRBV5-1	few	CASSLASGSSYNEQFF	TGCGCCAGCAGCTTGGCTAGCGGGAGCTCCTACAATGAGCAGTTCTTC
.	TRBJ2-3	15	TRBV13	few	CASSLRTPGTDTQYF	TGTGCCAGCAGCTTAAGGACACCCGGCACAGATACGCAGTATTTT
TRBD1	TRBJ1-6	16	TRBV7-2	many	CASSPAPGQSGSPLHF	TGTGCCAGCAGTCCCGCACCGGGACAGTCAGGTTCACCCCTCCACTTT
TRBD1	TRBJ2-7	14	TRBV5-1	.	CASSLPGQGYEQYF	TGCGCCAGCAGCTTACCGGGACAGGGTTACGAGCAGTACTTC
.	TRBJ1-2	13	TRBV14	few	CASSRAARNGYTF	TGTGCCAGCAGTCGTGCAGCTAGGAATGGCTACACCTTC
TRBD1	TRBJ1-4	16	TRBV6-5	.	CASSYSLDRAAEKLFF	TGTGCCAGCAGTTACTCGTTAGACAGGGCCGCCGAAAAACTGTTTTTT
.	TRBJ1-5	13	TRBV6-5	few	CASSYQGGEPQHF	TGTGCCAGCAGTTACCAGGGAGGTGAGCCCCAGCATTTT
TRBD2	TRBJ2-1	15	TRBV7-2	.	CASSLARGAYNEQFF	TGTGCCAGCAGCTTAGCCCGGGGGGCCTACAATGAGCAGTTCTTC
TRBD1	TRBJ2-7	16	TRBV5-1	.	CASSLGGPQGSGEQYF	TGCGCCAGCAGCTTGGGGGGTCCACAGGGGTCGGGCGAGCAGTACTTC
.	TRBJ2-5	15	TRBV11-2	few	CASSSQLGGGETQYF	TGTGCCAGCAGCTCACAACTAGGCGGAGGAGAGACCCAGTACTTC
TRBD1	TRBJ2-3	14	TRBV6-1	few	CASSRTGDGDTQYF	TGTGCCAGCAGCCGGACAGGGGACGGGGATACGCAGTATTTT
TRBD1	TRBJ1-2	14	TRBV19	many	CASSPPGQGYGYTF	TGTGCCAGTAGTCCACCGGGACAGGGCTATGGCTACACCTTC
TRBD1	TRBJ1-1	14	TRBV12-5	few	CASGLTQGRTEAFF	TGTGCTAGTGGTTTGACACAGGGGAGGACTGAAGCTTTCTTT
.	TRBJ1-4	15	TRBV7-2	.	CASSSEVRVNEKLFF	TGTGCCAGCAGCTCTGAAGTCAGGGTTAATGAAAAACTGTTTTTT
TRBD1	TRBJ2-7	15	TRBV7-7	.	CASSLGPDRVDEQYF	TGTGCCAGCAGCTTAGGGCCGGACAGGGTGGACGAGCAGTACTTC
.	TRBJ2-4	17	TRBV11-2	.	CASSSPGWDRPRGIQYF	TGTGCCAGCAGCTCCCCTGGGTGGGACCGACCCAGGGGCATTCAGTACTTC
TRBD1	TRBJ1-1	15	TRBV6-1	.	CASAGTGGIRTEAFF	TGTGCCAGCGCCGGGACAGGGGGCATTCGTACTGAAGCTTTCTTT
TRBD1	TRBJ2-2	15	TRBV7-6	.	CASSPRQGVAGELFF	TGTGCCAGCAGCCCGAGACAGGGGGTGGCCGGGGAGCTGTTTTTT
TRBD1	TRBJ1-3	15	TRBV7-2	few	CASSPRTGGGNTIYF	TGTGCCAGCAGCCCGCGGACAGGGGGAGGAAACACCATATATTTT
.	TRBJ1-5	15	TRBV6-1	few	CASSERGGSNQPQHF	TGTGCCAGCAGTGAACGTGGGGGGAGCAATCAGCCCCAGCATTTT
TRBD1	TRBJ2-7	17	TRBV2	few	CASSVPRTGPSSYEQYF	TGTGCCAGCAGTGTCCCCCGGACAGGCCCTTCCTCCTACGAGCAGTACTTC
TRBD1	TRBJ1-2	15	TRBV2	few	CASREGAVSSYGYTF	TGTGCCAGCAGGGAGGGGGCAGTTTCCTCCTATGGCTACACCTTC
.	TRBJ2-7	13	TRBV7-9	few	CASARGSPYEQYF	TGTGCCAGCGCGCGGGGCAGCCCCTACGAGCAGTACTTC
.	TRBJ2-4	17	TRBV21-1	.	CASSKESGVLAKNIQYF	TGTGCCAGCAGCAAAGAGAGCGGGGTATTAGCCAAAAACATTCAGTACTTC
TRBD2	TRBJ2-5	14	TRBV29-1	few	CSSKGLAGGETQYF	TGCAGCTCCAAAGGACTAGCGGGTGGGGAGACCCAGTACTTC
TRBD1	TRBJ1-3	15	TRBV5-6	few	CASSLETGTRNTIYF	TGTGCCAGCAGCTTGGAGACAGGGACCCGAAACACCATATATTTT
TRBD1	TRBJ1-5	14	TRBV2	.	CASWDRPGDQPQHF	TGTGCCAGCTGGGACAGGCCAGGGGATCAGCCCCAGCATTTT